This T cell receptor (beta chain) was observed in a study of vaccination effects on CD4 cells after COVID-19. Background on the study: Sampling of two convalescent patients took place 16 days and one week prior to vaccination. Whole-study results and caveats: Marked clonal contraction of both clone types appeared late after vaccination.

This clone was seen more than once but under ten times. Its target is unknown. Data came from immunoSEQ multiplex PCR; TCRdb stores just in-frame clones and leaves some out. The repertoire consists of around 50,000 clones, with 76% occurring once and the leading ten covering about 11%. The V gene's germline CDR1 is MNHEY and CDR2 SVGAGI. The CDR3 runs 14 residues. V shed 6 bases and J 3 bases; nucleotides not matched to a gene: 6. It was after around 10 days of culture that CD4+ T cells were isolated. The rearrangement uses TRBV6-5 and TRBJ1-2; the match to TRBD1 covers 8 bases. The source material was CD4+ T cells from PBMCs cultured without peptide, sampled before COVID-19 vaccination. The receptor's source is a human donor who had a prior SARS-CoV-2 infection. DNA of the CDR3: TGTGCCAGCAGCCGCGGACAGGGCGACTATGGCTACACCTTC. It encodes CASSRGQGDYGYTF.